The present entry profiles one T cell receptor (beta chain) with its context. There is no known antigen for this receptor. No much larger clonotype is one base removed from it; base qualities were not supplied. Amplification of TCR beta CDR3 regions was carried out from RNA transcripts. For the first round of RT-PCR on the TCR CDR3, the HTBI primer set was used together with the Qiagen OneStep RT-PCR kit. A second multiplex PCR round built the libraries, followed by size selection and purification. Sequencing of the libraries was done on an Illumina HiSeq2000 using paired-end 100 bp reads. The paper's processing steps were these. Raw data were processed with SOAPnuke, discarding reads with adapters, uncalled bases, mean Phred below 15, or no exact constant-primer or identifier match. High-quality paired reads were merged using COPE v1.2.5, and each unique nucleotide sequence was defined as a clonotype. MiTCR v1.1 was used to align the clonotypes against IMGT TRBV, TRBD and TRBJ reference segments. The analysis was restricted to V-J combinations with a frequency above 0.0001, which together covered over 99% of the repertoires. The TCS score was defined as the ratio of F50 (clonal expansion) to E x V (chaos), calculated using BLOSUM62-based TCRdist between CDR3 peptides within each V-J. Welch's t-statistics and random forest reduced 450 to 600 V-J features to under 15, which were used in a naive Bayes classifier (R e1071). TCRdb's own reprocessing of the public reads used fastp at Q25 and MiXCR and kept productive beta chains. Rows merge per CDR3 protein into single entries with the most common DNA and genes. The V and J calls and clone size are TCRdb's, not the authors'. This sample is represented by more than 350,000 distinct CDR3 sequences; under 15% of them were singletons. The ten most abundant clones make up approximately 30% of the sample.

Stable Graves' hyperthyroidism was defined as the absence of progression to ophthalmopathy over 18 months of follow-up. The hyperthyroidism patients were between 18 and 65 years old and newly diagnosed, with a disease duration of less than 2 months. Any patient with an uncontrolled infection, another autoimmune disease, pregnancy or lactation was excluded. Diagnoses were established on the basis of clinical symptoms, serum thyroxine and TRAb, thyroid ultrasound, and orbital computed tomography. PBMCs were separated from 8 to 10 ml of fresh peripheral blood using Ficoll-Paque density gradient centrifugation. Total RNA was extracted with Trizol reagent, and quality was checked on an Agilent 2100 Bioanalyzer. From its cysteine to its phenylalanine, the CDR3 spans 17 amino acids. The DNA shown is the 51-base CDR3, in frame from base 1. CDR1 and CDR2 are drawn from the germline V gene (reference sequence): DFQATT, SNEGSKA.

The data derive from a study of T cells in Graves' hyperthyroidism and ophthalmopathy (dated by TCRdb to the late 2010s). Notes on the research overall: Peripheral blood samples were taken at initial diagnosis, before any treatment was given. A discovery cohort of approximately 97 patients, approximately 45 with Graves' ophthalmopathy and 55 to 65 with stable Graves' hyperthyroidism, was used to find distinguishing TCR V-J signatures. Prospective prediction of ophthalmopathy was tested in an independent validation cohort of fewer than 20 hyperthyroidism patients and 17 patients who later progressed to ophthalmopathy. The 85 to 100 discovery patients were divided at random into training and test sets in a 7:3 ratio. In addition, the study compared T-cell repertoires in thyroid tissue and in blood from over 5 Graves' hyperthyroidism patients. Once sampling was done, hyperthyroidism patients were given methimazole at a starting dose of 30 mg daily, whereas ophthalmopathy patients were given high-dose intravenous methylprednisolone. The paper reports TCR Vbeta CDR3 sequencing of about 140 peripheral blood samples: some 41 ophthalmopathy, roughly 74 hyperthyroidism and around 17 progressor patients.

Broader findings and caveats from the paper: During validation, the model predicted progression to ophthalmopathy a median of about 6.5 months ahead of onset, with almost 71% sensitivity and about 72% specificity. A 13 V-J signature model separated ophthalmopathy from stable hyperthyroidism, with approximately 86% sensitivity and approximately 81% specificity in cross-validation and 80%/75% in testing. Most expanded thyroid clonotypes (frequency above 0.001) were also detected in blood, suggesting blood repertoires may reflect thyroid immune responses. Sample size was not statistically predetermined, and blinding of investigators to group allocation was not performed.

This clonotype was obtained from a woman aged 25 to 39 with Graves' hyperthyroidism. The V and J genes are TRBV20-1 and TRBJ2-3; TRBD2 lines up with 12 middle nucleotides. Sequencing was done on a sample of blood. The sequenced DNA: TGCAGCCTTCATCTAGCGGGAGGGCCAGGGGGCACAGATACGCAGTATTTT. Its coded protein is CSLHLAGGPGGTDTQYF.